This T cell receptor beta chain was sequenced in a study of blood T cell repertoires in COVID-19. Study information: Samples taken during acute and convalescent COVID-19 were collected in the United States, Italy and Spain. T cells, B-cell-depleted T cells, or PBMCs provided the cDNA or gDNA that served as material.

Original analysis: Estimates of nucleated cell counts were drawn from the amplification of reference gene primers. Clones were sequenced by immunoSEQ multiplex PCR, and TCRdb holds only the in-frame ones, with some missing. The V and J calls and clone size come from that table; D and trimming were worked out from the DNA. The table lists 130,000 to 150,000 clones, 80% to 90% of them singletons. There are 15 residues in the CDR3. Germline V gives CDR1 MNHEY, CDR2 SVGAGI. Trimming cost V 2 bases and J 4 bases; bases outside gene matches: 2. Sequencing used peripheral blood. The source of this sequence is a woman in her forties or fifties with acute or convalescent COVID-19. The J gene is TRBJ1-5, the V gene TRBV6-5, with 10 bases that match TRBD1. The chain's CDR3 is CASSYAGQGNQPQHF. The CDR3 nucleotides read TGTGCCAGCAGTTACGCGGGACAGGGGAATCAGCCCCAGCATTTT.